These T cell receptor beta chains were read from a single sample in a study of response to subunit inactivated influenza vaccine. A single record per CDR3 protein comes from TCRdb applying MiXCR to the RT-PCR reads. The sample yields hundreds of thousands of distinct CDR3 sequences, 12% seen once. Source: PBMCs from blood, taken on the day of vaccination. These receptors originate from a man between 50 and 59 years old who received an inactivated influenza vaccine. CDR3s include the opening cysteine and the closing phenylalanine or tryptophan. The D gene is left open where the match is weak. Some rows have no size entry. The others give once, few or many, or a class for an expanded clone.

V	length	size	D	J	CDR3	DNA
TRBV5-6	16	-	TRBD1	TRBJ2-5	CASSTSKTGGRETQYF	TGTGCCAGCAGCACATCTAAAACAGGGGGTCGAGAGACCCAGTACTTC
TRBV5-1	15	few	-	TRBJ2-3	CASHSAGERTDTQYF	TGCGCCAGCCATTCGGCAGGGGAACGCACAGATACGCAGTATTTT
TRBV4-3	13	many	-	TRBJ2-3	CASSQEGADTQYF	TGCGCCAGCAGCCAAGAAGGGGCAGATACGCAGTATTTT
TRBV12-3/TRBV12-4	16	-	-	TRBJ2-4	CASSFGGMSVTNIQYF	TGTGCCAGCAGTTTCGGCGGGATGTCGGTCACAAACATTCAGTACTTC
TRBV11-2	14	many	TRBD1	TRBJ2-7	CASSFRTGTYEQYF	TGTGCCAGCAGCTTCCGGACAGGGACCTACGAGCAGTACTTC
TRBV5-1	12	many	-	TRBJ2-7	CASSAEPYEQYF	TGCGCCAGCAGCGCTGAACCCTACGAGCAGTACTTC
TRBV7-2	14	-	-	TRBJ2-5	CASSPYRAVETQYF	TGTGCCAGCAGCCCCTACAGGGCTGTGGAGACCCAGTACTTC
TRBV3-1	17	few	TRBD1	TRBJ2-2	CASSRTGGTGTTGELFF	TGTGCCAGCAGCCGGACAGGGGGCACTGGGACGACCGGGGAGCTGTTTTTT
TRBV11-2	15	few	-	TRBJ2-3	CASSFTHGSTDTQYF	TGTGCCAGCAGCTTTACCCACGGGAGCACAGATACGCAGTATTTT
TRBV12-3/TRBV12-4	14	-	-	TRBJ1-4	CASATGTEGEKLFF	TGTGCCAGCGCCACCGGGACCGAGGGGGAAAAACTGTTTTTT
TRBV7-9	15	few	-	TRBJ1-1	CASSPDGLKNTEAFF	TGTGCCAGCAGCCCCGACGGACTCAAAAACACTGAAGCTTTCTTT
TRBV5-1	14	-	-	TRBJ2-1	CASSLPGHGNEQFF	TGCGCCAGCAGCCTGCCGGGACACGGGAATGAGCAGTTCTTC
TRBV7-9	16	few	TRBD2	TRBJ2-1	CASSSQTSGSRYEQFF	TGTGCCAGCAGCTCACAGACTAGCGGGAGTAGGTATGAGCAGTTCTTC
TRBV11-1	18	many	TRBD1	TRBJ1-1	CASSPWTLRGQGEAEAFF	TGTGCCAGCAGCCCATGGACCTTGAGAGGACAGGGAGAAGCTGAAGCTTTCTTT
TRBV6-2/TRBV6-3	13	many	-	TRBJ1-1	CASSQGVNTEAFF	TGTGCCAGCAGTCAAGGGGTGAACACTGAAGCTTTCTTT
TRBV6-5	14	-	TRBD1	TRBJ2-5	CASSYGGQIETQYF	TGTGCCAGCAGTTACGGGGGACAGATTGAGACCCAGTACTTC
TRBV29-1	13	many	TRBD1	TRBJ2-1	CSVARGHYNEQFF	TGCAGCGTTGCCAGGGGGCACTACAATGAGCAGTTCTTC
TRBV20-1	15	few	TRBD2	TRBJ2-1	CSAPPGGSSYNEQFF	TGCAGTGCGCCTCCGGGAGGTAGCTCCTACAATGAGCAGTTCTTC
TRBV20-1	15	-	TRBD2	TRBJ2-7	CSAKDTSGSRYEQYF	TGCAGTGCTAAGGATACTAGCGGGAGTCGATACGAGCAGTACTTC
TRBV5-1	17	few	TRBD1	TRBJ2-1	CASSLLPPGQGANEQFF	TGCGCCAGCAGCTTGCTACCGCCAGGACAGGGGGCGAATGAGCAGTTCTTC